The sequence of this TCR beta chain was determined in a study of blood T cell repertoires in COVID-19. Study details: Collection of acute and convalescent COVID-19 samples took place in the United States, Italy and Spain.

Data came from immunoSEQ multiplex PCR; TCRdb stores just in-frame clones and leaves some out. Here the sample spans more than 150,000 clones, roughly 84% being singletons. Participants came from under 30 US areas, aged about 18 to 100 years. Allocation to cohorts depended on clinical history reported by the participants. Symptom resolution, clearance, or two negative PCRs marked the recovered donors of Cohort 3. V dropped 0 bases and J dropped 0 bases, with 11 bases sitting between them. The germline V gene encodes CDR1 SGHVS and CDR2 FQNEAQ. This CDR3 contains 16 residues. This chain connects TRBV7-8 to TRBJ1-1; D perhaps matches TRBD1 (5 bases). The sequencing sample was made of PBMCs or T cells enriched from blood (not recorded which). This receptor was obtained from an older woman who had recovered from COVID-19. The CDR3 spells CASSLARAGLNTEAFF. Here the CDR3 DNA reads TGTGCCAGCAGCTTAGCAAGGGCAGGGCTGAACACTGAAGCTTTCTTT.